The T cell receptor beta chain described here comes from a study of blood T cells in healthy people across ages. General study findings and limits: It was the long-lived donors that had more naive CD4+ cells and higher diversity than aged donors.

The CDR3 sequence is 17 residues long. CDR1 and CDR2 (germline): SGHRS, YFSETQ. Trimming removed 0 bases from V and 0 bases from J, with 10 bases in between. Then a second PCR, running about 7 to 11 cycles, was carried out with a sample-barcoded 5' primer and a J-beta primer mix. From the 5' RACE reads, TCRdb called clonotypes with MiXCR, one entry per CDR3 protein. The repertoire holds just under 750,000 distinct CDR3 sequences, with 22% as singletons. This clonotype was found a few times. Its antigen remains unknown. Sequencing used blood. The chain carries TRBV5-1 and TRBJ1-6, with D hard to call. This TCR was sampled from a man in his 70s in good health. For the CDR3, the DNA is TGCGCCAGCAGCTTGGCCGCGGCGAGCTCCTATAATTCACCCCTCCACTTT. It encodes CASSLAAASSYNSPLHF.